Each of the 21 T cell receptor beta chains below was sequenced from the same sample in a study of blood T cell repertoires in COVID-19. Profiling relied on immunoSEQ multiplex PCR, and the TCRdb table lists in-frame clones only, not all of them. The sample holds some 300,000 clones, 85% to 90% seen once. The specimen sequenced was PBMCs or T cells enriched from blood (not recorded which). These receptors all stem from a woman aged 25 to 39 who had recovered from COVID-19.

The table lists this clone with a count of one. The rearrangement joins TRBV5-1 to TRBJ2-2; D unresolved. CDR1 SGHRS and CDR2 YFSETQ come from the germline V gene. The V end lost 2 bases, the J end lost 4 bases, and 12 bases lay between the germline ends. The CDR3 spans 15 residues. The CDR3 protein is CASSLQFRPTGELFF. For the CDR3, the DNA is TGCGCCAGCAGCTTACAGTTCCGTCCCACCGGGGAGCTGTTTTTT. Full variable domain (outside the CDR3, taken from reference TRBV5-1 and TRBJ2-2): KAGVTQTPRYLIKTRGQQVTLSCSPISGHRSVSWYQQTPGQGLQFLFEYFSETQRNKGNFPGRFSGRQFSNSRSEMNVSTLELGDSALYLCASSLQFRPTGELFFGEGSRLTVL.

This sequence joins TRBV30 and TRBJ2-5, with TRBD1 matching over 7 bases. This CDR3 is 14 amino acids long. V lost 5 bases to trimming and J lost 5 bases; unmatched junction nucleotides: 11. Germline V gene sequence: CDR1 GTSNPN, CDR2 SVGIG (reference sequence). The CDR3 region has the DNA TGTGCCTGGGATAAGCCGGGACAGAAGGAGACCCAGTACTTC. It translates to CAWDKPGQKETQYF. Full variable domain (outside the CDR3, taken from reference TRBV30 and TRBJ2-5): SQTIHQWPATLVQPVGSPLSLECTVEGTSNPNLYWYRQAAGRGLQLLFYSVGIGQISSEVPQNLSASRPQDRQFILSSKKLLLSDSGFYLCAWDKPGQKETQYFGPGTRLLVL.

The chain has TRBV4-1 and TRBJ2-1, with 10 bases fitting TRBD2. The ends lost 0 bases at V and 9 bases at J; junction bases unmatched: 8. This CDR3 has 16 amino acids. Germline V lookup: CDR1 MGHRA, CDR2 YSYEKL. CDR3 in DNA: TGCGCCAGCAGCCAAGACCAAGCGGGAGGGAGTTCTGAGCAGTTCTTC. This sequence encodes CASSQDQAGGSSEQFF.

The DNA of the CDR3 is TGTGCCAGCAGCCAACCCCGACTAGCCATAGACACCGGGGAGCTGTTTTTT. Residues: CASSQPRLAIDTGELFF. This chain links TRBV7-2 with TRBJ2-2; the match to TRBD2 covers 7 bases. Trimming removed 5 bases from V and 3 bases from J; junction bases left unmatched: 12. There are 17 residues in the CDR3. Germline V gene lookup returns CDR1 SGHTA and CDR2 FQGNSA. Looking up the rest from reference TRBV7-2 and TRBJ2-2 gives the full variable domain: GAGVSQSPSNKVTEKGKDVELRCDPISGHTALYWYRQSLGQGLEFLIYFQGNSAPDKSGLPSDRFSAERTGGSVSTLTIQRTQQEDSAVYLCASSQPRLAIDTGELFFGEGSRLTVL.

For the CDR3, the DNA is TGTGCCACGACTAGCGACTCCTACAATGAGCAGTTCTTC. It translates to CATTSDSYNEQFF. The rearrangement links TRBV5-6 to TRBJ2-1, with 8 bases matching TRBD2. Germline V gene sequence: CDR1 SGHDT, CDR2 YYEEEE. This CDR3 is built from 13 residues. Germline trimming cut 9 bases from V and 0 bases from J; bases unmatched to any gene: 2. Together with reference TRBV5-6 and TRBJ2-1, the CDR3 gives the full variable domain: DAGVTQSPTHLIKTRGQQVTLRCSPKSGHDTVSWYQQALGQGPQFIFQYYEEEERQRGNFPDRFSGHQFPNYSSELNVNALLLGDSALYLCATTSDSYNEQFFGPGTRLTVL.

CDR3 bases: TGCGCCAGCAGCACTTCAGACAGCGTCGACCGCTATGGCTACACCTTC. It specifies CASSTSDSVDRYGYTF. V is TRBV5-1 and J is TRBJ1-2; TRBD1 is a possible D gene (5 bases). Germline assignment: CDR1 SGHRS and CDR2 YFSETQ. V lost 4 bases and J lost 4, with 20 bases in between. This CDR3 spans 16 amino acids.

The chain uses TRBV6-2 or TRBV6-3 and TRBJ2-1; 9 bases align to TRBD1. Trimming at V came to 2 bases and at J to 8 bases, leaving 1 base not matched to a gene. From germline, CDR1 is MNHEY and CDR2 SVGEGT. The length of the CDR3 is 13 residues. The CDR3 loop reads CASSYRTGDEQFF. CDR3 in DNA: TGTGCCAGCAGTTACCGGACAGGGGATGAGCAGTTCTTC.

The J gene is TRBJ2-1, the V gene TRBV2; D might be TRBD1 (6 bases). Trimming took off 5 bases at V and 5 bases at J, with 22 bases between the two ends. Germline values: CDR1 SNHLY, CDR2 FYNNEI. This CDR3 has 17 amino acids. The CDR3 coding sequence is TGTGCCAGCAGTCCACACCCCCAGGGGAGTAAGGACAATGAGCAGTTCTTC. This sequence encodes CASSPHPQGSKDNEQFF.

This clone has only one observation. V gene TRBV11-2 combines with J gene TRBJ2-7; possibly TRBD2 for D (5 bases). CDR1 and CDR2 from the germline V gene are SGHAT and FQNNGV. Trimming pared 1 base from V and 6 bases from J, leaving 13 bases between. The CDR3 is 14 amino acids. The CDR3 sequence is CASSLGVAAGEQYF. In DNA form, the CDR3 reads TGTGCCAGCAGCTTAGGAGTTGCGGCGGGCGAGCAGTACTTC.

V gene TRBV4-1 combines with J gene TRBJ2-1, with a possible D match to TRBD1 (5 bases). V lost 0 bases to trimming and J lost 7 bases, with 16 bases between them. Germline CDR1 reads MGHRA; CDR2 reads YSYEKL. The CDR3 has 16 amino acids. The CDR3 reads CASSQDHQGAGNEQFF. DNA of the CDR3: TGCGCCAGCAGCCAAGATCACCAAGGGGCTGGGAATGAGCAGTTCTTC.

The rearrangement uses TRBV7-9 and TRBJ1-5; 11 bases agree with TRBD1. CDR3 length equals 18 residues. The germline gives CDR1 SEHNR, CDR2 FQNEAQ (reference sequence). Germline trimming cut 4 bases from V and 0 bases from J; bases unmatched to any gene: 8. CDR3: CASSSSGTGGLSNQPQHF. CDR3 coding DNA: TGTGCCAGCAGCTCATCCGGGACAGGGGGTCTTAGCAATCAGCCCCAGCATTTT.

V gene TRBV7-2 combines with J gene TRBJ2-1; 7 bases are shared with TRBD2. Unmatched junction bases numbered 7, after V lost 5 bases and J lost 6 bases. Germline values: CDR1 SGHTA, CDR2 FQGNSA. The CDR3 has 14 residues. The CDR3 sequence: CASSIRLAVNEQFF. CDR3 bases: TGTGCCAGCAGCATCCGACTAGCCGTCAATGAGCAGTTCTTC.

The rearrangement uses TRBV10-3 and TRBJ2-7, with 12 bases that match TRBD2. The CDR3 is 17 residues long. Per the germline V gene, CDR1 is ENHRY and CDR2 is SYGVKD. V shed 0 bases and J 4 bases; nucleotides not matched to a gene: 7. As DNA, the CDR3 is TGTGCCATCAGTGAGTCTGCCAGACTAGCGGGAGTGTACGAGCAGTACTTC. This gives the protein CAISESARLAGVYEQYF.

The rearrangement joins TRBV6-5 to TRBJ2-7, with D possibly matching TRBD2 (5 bases). The CDR3 is made up of 11 amino acids. Germline CDR1 reads MNHEY; CDR2 reads SVGAGI. Between the trimmed V and J ends, which lost 10 bases and 5 bases, there was a span of 12 bases. DNA of the CDR3: TGTGCCACCACTTCGGGGAACGAGCAGTACTTC. As protein: CATTSGNEQYF.

The V gene is TRBV2, the J gene TRBJ1-4, with 9 bases identical to TRBD1. The CDR3 has 15 amino acids. J gave up 6 bases and V 11 bases, and 13 bases lay outside the gene matches. From germline, CDR1 is SNHLY and CDR2 FYNNEI. This chain's CDR3 is CAPGDRVLLHEKLFF. As DNA, the CDR3 is TGTGCCCCAGGGGACAGGGTTCTTTTGCATGAAAAACTGTTTTTT.

The CDR3 bases are TGCAGCGTTGAAGACGCAGGGGCCTATGGCTACACCTTC. The encoded protein is CSVEDAGAYGYTF. The chain is built from TRBV29-1 and TRBJ1-2; tentatively, D is TRBD1 (6 bases). The CDR3 extends over 13 amino acids. V was clipped by 0 bases and J by 4 bases, with 9 bases between them. The germline V gene encodes CDR1 SQVTM and CDR2 ANQGSEA.

Remarks on this clone: The same CDR3 can be traced to other DNA sequences in this sample. The chain has TRBV5-4 and TRBJ2-7; a weak D match, TRBD1 (5 bases). The germline V gene encodes CDR1 SGHNT and CDR2 YYREEE (reference sequence). The CDR3 length is 12 residues. Trimming pared 2 bases from V and 2 bases from J, leaving 5 bases between. This CDR3 is CASSLGAYEQYF. In DNA form, the CDR3 reads TGTGCCAGCAGCTTAGGGGCCTACGAGCAGTACTTC. The entire variable domain, with the rest obtained from reference TRBV5-4 and TRBJ2-7, is as follows: ETGVTQSPTHLIKTRGQQVTLRCSSQSGHNTVSWYQQALGQGPQFIFQYYREEENGRGNFPPRFSGLQFPNYSSELNVNALELDDSALYLCASSLGAYEQYFGPGTRLTVT.

The chain joins TRBV25-1 to TRBJ1-1, with 9 bases that match TRBD1. Germline V gene sequence: CDR1 MGHDK, CDR2 SYGVNS. Losses at the gene ends were 1 base for V and 11 bases for J; bases not matched to a gene: 8. The CDR3 is 14 residues long. CDR3 in amino acids: CASSEWVLDRGAFF. DNA of the CDR3: TGTGCCAGCAGTGAATGGGTTTTGGACAGGGGTGCTTTCTTT.

This sequence joins TRBV28 and TRBJ1-3; D is uncertain. Germline CDR1 reads MDHEN; CDR2 reads SYDVKM. The CDR3 covers 12 residues. V lost 8 bases to trimming and J lost 8 bases, with 13 bases between them. CDR3: CASPPVLDTIYF. CDR3 nucleotide sequence: TGTGCCAGCCCCCCGGTATTAGACACCATATATTTT. Using reference TRBV28 and TRBJ1-3 for the parts outside the CDR3, the full variable domain is DVKVTQSSRYLVKRTGEKVFLECVQDMDHENMFWYRQDPGLGLRLIYFSYDVKMKEKGDIPEGYSVSREKKERFSLILESASTNQTSMYLCASPPVLDTIYFGEGSWLTVV.

This clone came up a few times. In the same sample, other DNA sequences code for this CDR3. The CDR3 region has the DNA TGTGCCAGCAGTTACCCGGGACAGTCCTACGAGCAGTACTTC. Protein sequence: CASSYPGQSYEQYF. J is TRBJ2-7 and V is TRBV6-6; 7 bases are shared with TRBD1. The junction had 2 bases not matched to a gene; V was cut back by 2 bases and J by 1 base. This CDR3 comprises 14 residues. Germline V CDR1 and CDR2: MNHNY, SVGAGI (reference sequence).

The gene calls are TRBV5-1 and TRBJ1-2, with D possibly TRBD1 on 6 matching bases. Per germline, CDR1 SGHRS and CDR2 YFSETQ. With 1 base removed from V and 6 bases from J, the gap between germline ends came to 19 bases. This CDR3 spans 16 amino acids. The CDR3 here is CASSLLVQGGSDGYTF. The CDR3 coding sequence is TGCGCCAGCAGCTTGTTAGTACAGGGTGGGTCTGATGGCTACACCTTC.